A single T cell receptor (beta chain) is shown here with its context. Its recognized antigen is unknown. No qualities accompany the bases; no much larger clone lies one base away. The instrument was an Illumina HiSeq 2500. TCR beta libraries were prepared by quantitative 5'-RACE with molecular barcodes. The authors processed their data as follows. A new computational method, built on a probabilistic model of VDJ rearrangement, was used to identify disease-linked TCR variants. TCRdb reanalyzed the raw reads on its own, using fastp at Q25 for trimming and MiXCR for clone calling, and kept in-frame beta chains. Rows are combined by CDR3 protein, so each entry shows the most common genes and DNA. What appears here as the V and J calls and clone size reflects TCRdb's work, not the paper's. This sample holds around 770,000 distinct CDR3 sequences; 10% to 15% were observed only once. Together, the top ten hold just over 0.5% of the sample.

The data belong to a study of CD8 T cells in ankylosing spondylitis (dated by TCRdb to about 2017). Concerning the study at large: To find TCR variants linked to disease, the study profiled T cell receptor beta repertoires in ankylosing spondylitis patients and healthy donors. In total, the full study cohort was made up of some 110 healthy donors and about two dozen ankylosing spondylitis patients. Samples of peripheral blood were taken, and for ankylosing spondylitis patients, synovial fluid was collected as well.

Between the V and J ends, shortened by 1 base and 1 base respectively, the junction contains 14 bases. The CDR3 goes from the cysteine to the phenylalanine over 16 residues. The read is trimmed to its CDR3 DNA, 48 bases read in frame from base 1. Via the germline V gene, CDR1 is LGHNA and CDR2 YNFKEQ. Paper-wide results and their limitations: A TCR beta motif made up of fewer than 10 highly homologous amino acid variants appeared to be characteristic of blood from ankylosing spondylitis patients. Significant enrichment of the disease-linked clones was reported in matched synovial fluid samples from ankylosing spondylitis patients. The disease-linked clones had a CD8+ phenotype and were found at relatively low frequencies in peripheral blood. Some of the motif variants had been reported before in the synovial fluid and blood of reactive arthritis patients, a finding that suggests common disease-initiation mechanisms.

The sequenced sample consisted of blood, either unsorted or a sorted T cell fraction (not recorded which). The origin of this receptor is a male donor with ankylosing spondylitis. This receptor chain uses TRBV4-2 and TRBJ2-7, with TRBD1 tentatively as D gene (6 bases match). CDR3 protein: CASSQVWGQESYEQYF. The sequenced DNA: TGTGCCAGCAGCCAAGTATGGGGACAAGAATCCTACGAGCAGTACTTC.